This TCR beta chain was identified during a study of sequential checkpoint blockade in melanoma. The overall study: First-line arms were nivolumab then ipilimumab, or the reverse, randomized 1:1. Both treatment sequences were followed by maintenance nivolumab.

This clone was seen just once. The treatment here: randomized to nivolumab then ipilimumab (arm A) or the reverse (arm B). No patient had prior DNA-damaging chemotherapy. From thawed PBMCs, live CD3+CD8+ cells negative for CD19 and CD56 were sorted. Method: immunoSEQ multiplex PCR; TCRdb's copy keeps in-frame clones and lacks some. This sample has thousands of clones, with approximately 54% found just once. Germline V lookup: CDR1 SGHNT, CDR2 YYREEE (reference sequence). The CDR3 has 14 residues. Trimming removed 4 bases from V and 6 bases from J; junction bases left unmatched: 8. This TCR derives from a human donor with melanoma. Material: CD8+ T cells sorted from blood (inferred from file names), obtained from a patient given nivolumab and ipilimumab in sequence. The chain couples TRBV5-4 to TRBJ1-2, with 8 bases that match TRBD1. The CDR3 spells CASSPSQGANGYTF. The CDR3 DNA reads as TGTGCCAGCAGCCCCAGCCAGGGGGCAAATGGCTACACCTTC. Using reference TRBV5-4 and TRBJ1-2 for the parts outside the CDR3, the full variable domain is ETGVTQSPTHLIKTRGQQVTLRCSSQSGHNTVSWYQQALGQGPQFIFQYYREEENGRGNFPPRFSGLQFPNYSSELNVNALELDDSALYLCASSPSQGANGYTFGSGTRLTVV.